This is a list of T cell receptor beta chains from one sample in a study of CD8 T cells in ankylosing spondylitis. TCRdb recomputed calls from the 5' RACE reads with MiXCR, one row per CDR3 protein. The repertoire consists of under 950,000 distinct CDR3 sequences, with roughly 20% occurring once and the leading ten covering under 20%. The sequenced sample consisted of blood, either unsorted or a sorted T cell fraction (not recorded which). The receptors derive from a male donor with ankylosing spondylitis. The CDR3 runs from the conserved cysteine through the conserved F or W. The order of the fields is clone size, V gene, J gene, D gene, CDR3 DNA, CDR3 protein. D genes are given only for firm matches. Clone size is shown for a subset of rows, as once, few, many or a class of expanded clone.

abundance: .; v_gene: TRBV5-8; j_gene: TRBJ2-3; d_gene: .; CDR3nt: TGTGCCAGCAGCCTCGGTGGGGGTTTATCGGGAGATACGCAGTATTTT; CDR3aa: CASSLGGGLSGDTQYF
abundance: .; v_gene: TRBV6-1; j_gene: TRBJ1-1; d_gene: .; CDR3nt: TGTGCCAGCAGTGAAGAGGGGGGCACTGAAGCTTTCTTT; CDR3aa: CASSEEGGTEAFF
abundance: .; v_gene: TRBV5-1; j_gene: TRBJ1-5; d_gene: .; CDR3nt: TGCGCCAGCAGCCAGGACCTCGGTTCGGATCAGCCCCAGCATTTT; CDR3aa: CASSQDLGSDQPQHF
abundance: few; v_gene: TRBV27; j_gene: TRBJ2-7; d_gene: TRBD2; CDR3nt: TGTGCCAGCAGTGCTAGCGGGAGGGCCACCCACGAGCAGTACTTC; CDR3aa: CASSASGRATHEQYF
abundance: many; v_gene: TRBV20-1; j_gene: TRBJ2-1; d_gene: TRBD2; CDR3nt: TGCAGTGCTTTTCTAGCGGGGGACTACAATGAGCAGTTCTTC; CDR3aa: CSAFLAGDYNEQFF
abundance: .; v_gene: TRBV12-3/TRBV12-4; j_gene: TRBJ1-6; d_gene: .; CDR3nt: TGTGCCAGCAGAGGGCAGGCAAATTCACCCCTCCACTTT; CDR3aa: CASRGQANSPLHF
abundance: .; v_gene: TRBV13; j_gene: TRBJ1-1; d_gene: .; CDR3nt: TGTGCCAGCAGCAACCCGGGGGAAGGAACTGAAGCTTTCTTT; CDR3aa: CASSNPGEGTEAFF
abundance: .; v_gene: TRBV20-1; j_gene: TRBJ2-7; d_gene: TRBD2; CDR3nt: TGCAGTGCTAGAATAGCGGGAGGCACCTACGAGCAGTACTTC; CDR3aa: CSARIAGGTYEQYF
abundance: .; v_gene: TRBV9; j_gene: TRBJ2-2; d_gene: TRBD2; CDR3nt: TGTGCCAGCAGCGTAGAAGGACGGCTAGCGGGAGGCGAGGGGGAGCTGTTTTTT; CDR3aa: CASSVEGRLAGGEGELFF
abundance: few; v_gene: TRBV4-2; j_gene: TRBJ1-4; d_gene: .; CDR3nt: TGTGCCAGCAGCCCCGGGACCACAAATGAAAAACTGTTTTTT; CDR3aa: CASSPGTTNEKLFF
abundance: .; v_gene: TRBV28; j_gene: TRBJ2-1; d_gene: .; CDR3nt: TGTGCCAGCAGTTTATACCAGAAACCACAGTTCTTC; CDR3aa: CASSLYQKPQFF
abundance: few; v_gene: TRBV28; j_gene: TRBJ2-7; d_gene: TRBD1; CDR3nt: TGTGCCAGCAGTTTATTGCTCCGGGACAGGGGCGAGCAGTACTTC; CDR3aa: CASSLLLRDRGEQYF
abundance: .; v_gene: TRBV27; j_gene: TRBJ2-7; d_gene: .; CDR3nt: TGTGCCAGCAGGCAACAGGGTAACGAGCAGTACTTC; CDR3aa: CASRQQGNEQYF
abundance: few; v_gene: TRBV20-1; j_gene: TRBJ2-3; d_gene: TRBD2; CDR3nt: TGCAGTGCACTGGTCGGGGGGGCCATTGATACGCAGTATTTT; CDR3aa: CSALVGGAIDTQYF
abundance: few; v_gene: TRBV18; j_gene: TRBJ1-1; d_gene: .; CDR3nt: TGTGCCAGCTCACCTACCTCAGGGACTGAAGCTTTCTTT; CDR3aa: CASSPTSGTEAFF
abundance: .; v_gene: TRBV10-3; j_gene: TRBJ2-2; d_gene: TRBD2; CDR3nt: TGTGCCATCAGCCCCGGACTAGCGGGGGACCCCACCGGGGAGCTGTTTTTT; CDR3aa: CAISPGLAGDPTGELFF
abundance: .; v_gene: TRBV28; j_gene: TRBJ2-7; d_gene: .; CDR3nt: TGTGCCAGCAACGCGGGACAGCTCCCCGAGCAGTACTTC; CDR3aa: CASNAGQLPEQYF
abundance: .; v_gene: TRBV7-9; j_gene: TRBJ1-3; d_gene: .; CDR3nt: TGTGCCAGCAGCTTACAAGAGGACACCATATATTTT; CDR3aa: CASSLQEDTIYF
abundance: many; v_gene: TRBV20-1; j_gene: TRBJ1-1; d_gene: .; CDR3nt: TGCAGGGACCCTCGAGTTAAGGGGAGTACTGAAGCTTTCTTT; CDR3aa: CRDPRVKGSTEAFF
abundance: few; v_gene: TRBV20-1; j_gene: TRBJ2-1; d_gene: .; CDR3nt: TGCAGTGCTAGAGATCGGACTCTAGACAATGAGCAGTTCTTC; CDR3aa: CSARDRTLDNEQFF
abundance: few; v_gene: TRBV7-9; j_gene: TRBJ1-4; d_gene: TRBD1; CDR3nt: TGTGCCAGCAGTCTTCTGACAGGGGGGAAGGAAAAACTGTTTTTT; CDR3aa: CASSLLTGGKEKLFF
abundance: .; v_gene: TRBV5-6; j_gene: TRBJ2-6; d_gene: TRBD2; CDR3nt: TGTGCCAGTGGCCGACTAGCGGGAGTGACTGGGGCCAACGTCCTGACTTTC; CDR3aa: CASGRLAGVTGANVLTF
abundance: .; v_gene: TRBV12-3/TRBV12-4; j_gene: TRBJ2-5; d_gene: .; CDR3nt: TGTGCCAGCAGTTTAGCCCAGCAAGAGACCCAGTACTTC; CDR3aa: CASSLAQQETQYF
abundance: .; v_gene: TRBV29-1; j_gene: TRBJ2-7; d_gene: .; CDR3nt: TGCAGCGTTGAGGGGGCTAGTGCGGACCCCTACGAGCAGTACTTC; CDR3aa: CSVEGASADPYEQYF
abundance: few; v_gene: TRBV12-3/TRBV12-4; j_gene: TRBJ2-7; d_gene: .; CDR3nt: TGTGCCAGCAGTTTAGCCAGCAAACGCCTGGGTATAGGCGAGCAGTACTTC; CDR3aa: CASSLASKRLGIGEQYF
abundance: many; v_gene: TRBV20-1; j_gene: TRBJ2-7; d_gene: .; CDR3nt: TGCAGTGCCGACGGGGATACCTACGAGCAGTACTTC; CDR3aa: CSADGDTYEQYF
abundance: few; v_gene: TRBV28; j_gene: TRBJ2-3; d_gene: .; CDR3nt: TGTGCCAGCAGTGCCGGGGGAAAGAAAGATACGCAGTATTTT; CDR3aa: CASSAGGKKDTQYF
abundance: .; v_gene: TRBV18; j_gene: TRBJ2-7; d_gene: .; CDR3nt: TGTGCCAGCTCACCGGCTGCCTCCTACGAGCAGTACTTC; CDR3aa: CASSPAASYEQYF
abundance: many; v_gene: TRBV12-3/TRBV12-4; j_gene: TRBJ2-1; d_gene: .; CDR3nt: TGTGCCAGCAGTCAATTAGGGGAGCAGTTCTTC; CDR3aa: CASSQLGEQFF
abundance: .; v_gene: TRBV12-3/TRBV12-4; j_gene: TRBJ1-1; d_gene: .; CDR3nt: TGTGCCAGCAGCCAGGGACCAATTGGAGCTTTCTTT; CDR3aa: CASSQGPIGAFF
abundance: few; v_gene: TRBV5-1; j_gene: TRBJ2-7; d_gene: TRBD2; CDR3nt: TGCGCCAGCAGCTTGGCCAAGGGACTAGCGGGATCCCAGTACGAGCAGTACTTC; CDR3aa: CASSLAKGLAGSQYEQYF
abundance: few; v_gene: TRBV14; j_gene: TRBJ2-1; d_gene: TRBD2; CDR3nt: TGTGCCAGCAGGGCAATAGCGGGGGAATACAATGAGCAGTTCTTC; CDR3aa: CASRAIAGEYNEQFF
abundance: .; v_gene: TRBV24-1; j_gene: TRBJ2-7; d_gene: .; CDR3nt: TGTGCCAGACAAGATCTTGAGACCTACGAGCAGTACTTC; CDR3aa: CARQDLETYEQYF
abundance: .; v_gene: TRBV9; j_gene: TRBJ2-1; d_gene: TRBD1; CDR3nt: TGTGCCAGCAGCATGGCCGGGACAGGGATTGGAGACAATGAGCAGTTCTTC; CDR3aa: CASSMAGTGIGDNEQFF
abundance: .; v_gene: TRBV11-2; j_gene: TRBJ1-1; d_gene: .; CDR3nt: TGTGCCAGCACCGAGACCCAGAACACTGAAGCTTTCTTT; CDR3aa: CASTETQNTEAFF
abundance: .; v_gene: TRBV27; j_gene: TRBJ2-7; d_gene: .; CDR3nt: TGTGCCAGCAGCGAGTCCGAGGTGCACGAGCAGTACTTC; CDR3aa: CASSESEVHEQYF
abundance: many; v_gene: TRBV12-3/TRBV12-4; j_gene: TRBJ2-1; d_gene: TRBD2; CDR3nt: TGTGCCAGCAGTTTGGAGGGAGGGCCGGGGAATGAGCAGTTCTTC; CDR3aa: CASSLEGGPGNEQFF
abundance: .; v_gene: TRBV29-1; j_gene: TRBJ1-1; d_gene: .; CDR3nt: TGCAGCGTTGAAGACCTAATGGGGCTGGTCACTGAAGCTTTCTTT; CDR3aa: CSVEDLMGLVTEAFF
abundance: .; v_gene: TRBV12-3/TRBV12-4; j_gene: TRBJ2-5; d_gene: .; CDR3nt: TGTGCCAGCAGTTTAATGTCAGGGATGGGGGAGACCCAGTACTTC; CDR3aa: CASSLMSGMGETQYF
abundance: many; v_gene: TRBV27; j_gene: TRBJ2-3; d_gene: .; CDR3nt: TGTGCCAGCCAACCTTCGCGGCGGAAAAGCACAGATACGCAGTATTTT; CDR3aa: CASQPSRRKSTDTQYF
abundance: few; v_gene: TRBV7-8; j_gene: TRBJ2-7; d_gene: .; CDR3nt: TGTGCCAGCAGCTGGACTGCCTACGAGCAGTACTTC; CDR3aa: CASSWTAYEQYF
abundance: many; v_gene: TRBV12-3/TRBV12-4; j_gene: TRBJ1-4; d_gene: .; CDR3nt: TGTGCCAGCAGACGTCAGGAGAATGAAAAACTGTTTTTT; CDR3aa: CASRRQENEKLFF
abundance: .; v_gene: TRBV10-3; j_gene: TRBJ2-2; d_gene: .; CDR3nt: TGTGCCATCAGTGATCTGACACACGTCGGCACCGGGGAGCTGTTTTTT; CDR3aa: CAISDLTHVGTGELFF
abundance: few; v_gene: TRBV6-2/TRBV6-3; j_gene: TRBJ2-1; d_gene: TRBD2; CDR3nt: TGTGCCAGCAGTTATAGCGGGGGATTCAATGAGCAGTTCTTC; CDR3aa: CASSYSGGFNEQFF
abundance: many; v_gene: TRBV13; j_gene: TRBJ2-1; d_gene: TRBD2; CDR3nt: TGTGCCAGCAGCTTAGGCGGGAGGGCCAATGAGCAGTTCTTC; CDR3aa: CASSLGGRANEQFF
abundance: .; v_gene: TRBV4-1; j_gene: TRBJ2-1; d_gene: .; CDR3nt: TGCGCCAGCAGCCAAGTCCGAGACAATGAGCAGTTCTTC; CDR3aa: CASSQVRDNEQFF
abundance: .; v_gene: TRBV7-8; j_gene: TRBJ2-2; d_gene: .; CDR3nt: TGTGCCAGCAGTTTTGACAGTTTGAACACCGGGGAGCTGTTTTTT; CDR3aa: CASSFDSLNTGELFF
abundance: .; v_gene: TRBV13; j_gene: TRBJ2-1; d_gene: .; CDR3nt: TGTGCCAGCAGCTTAGGGTGGCTCCGTCCCTACAATGAGCAGTTCTTC; CDR3aa: CASSLGWLRPYNEQFF
abundance: .; v_gene: TRBV12-3/TRBV12-4; j_gene: TRBJ2-7; d_gene: TRBD1; CDR3nt: TGTGCCAGCAGTCCCCGACAGGGGGCAGCCTACGAGCAGTACTTC; CDR3aa: CASSPRQGAAYEQYF
abundance: few; v_gene: TRBV20-1; j_gene: TRBJ1-3; d_gene: .; CDR3nt: TGCAGTGCTGCCCGGTCCTCTGGAAACACCATATATTTT; CDR3aa: CSAARSSGNTIYF